These 26 T cell receptor beta chains share one sample of origin, sequenced in a study of Tregs in tolerant kidney transplant recipients. Libraries were prepared by immunoSEQ multiplex PCR; TCRdb keeps only in-frame clonotypes and omits some of them. There are about 11,000 clones in the sample, with about 24% held by the top ten. Mixed chimerism was transient after nonmyeloablative marrow transplants from related graft donors. Source: CD8+ T cells from blood (PBMCs), taken 24 months after the transplant. Receptor source: a human patient who received a combined kidney and bone marrow transplant. Part of the T cells may come from the graft donor.

The CDR3 DNA, read in part, is TGTGCCATCAGTGGTCCGGGACTAGCGGGAGCAACTTGGGAAGATACG. Protein product: CAISGPGLAGATWEDT. The whole CDR3 region reads CAISGPGLAGATWEDTQYF. The V gene is TRBV10-3, the J gene TRBJ2-3, with 14 bases fitting TRBD2. The CDR3 goes on 3 residues after the read ends, and that part is filled in from the germline J gene. This CDR3 region has 19 residues. J was trimmed by 5 bases and V by 4 bases; bases with no gene match: 14. Germline lookup yields CDR1 ENHRY and CDR2 SYGVKD.

Points on this clone: The observed sequence ends 3 residues before the CDR3 terminus, with the missing tail filled in from the germline J gene. V gene TRBV27 combines with J gene TRBJ2-7; 8 nucleotides line up with TRBD1. Germline V gives CDR1 MNHEY, CDR2 SMNVEV (reference sequence). J gave up 2 bases and V 3 bases, and 3 bases lay outside the gene matches. CDR3 length: 14 amino acids. The CDR3 here is CASSLSRGPYEQYF. CDR3 bases read: TGTGCCAGCAGTTTGTCCAGGGGGCCCTACGAG.

This clone is identified as medium-sized (0.01 to 0.1%) from frequency. The read terminates 3 residues ahead of where the CDR3 ends, so the germline J gene completes it. The rearrangement uses TRBV28 and TRBJ1-4; TRBD1 matches at 8 bases. The CDR3 is made up of 16 amino acids. The V segment lost 1 base and the J segment 4 bases; nucleotides outside the gene matches: 5. CDR1 MDHEN and CDR2 SYDVKM come from the germline V gene. The DNA read from the CDR3 is TGTGCCAGCAGTTTATCTCGACAGGGGATTAATGAAAAA. The encoded protein is CASSLSRQGINEK. The full CDR3 reads CASSLSRQGINEKLFF.

In regard to this clone: Read data end 3 residues before the CDR3 end; the end is taken from the germline J gene. This sequence joins TRBV11-1 and TRBJ2-7; 7 bases agree with TRBD1. The V segment lost 3 bases and the J segment 2 bases; nucleotides outside the gene matches: 1. Germline V gene sequence: CDR1 SGHAT, CDR2 FQDESV (reference sequence). The CDR3 runs 13 residues. The CDR3 DNA, read in part, is TGTGCCAGCAGCTTTGACAGGGCCTACGAG. Protein: CASSFDRAYE. The complete CDR3 sequence is CASSFDRAYEQYF.

Turning to this clone: Sequencing ends 3 residues short of the CDR3 end; the germline J gene provides the rest. This chain links TRBV10-3 with TRBJ2-1; TRBD2 matches at 10 bases. Trimming at V came to 6 bases and at J to 3 bases, leaving 5 bases not matched to a gene. The germline gives CDR1 ENHRY, CDR2 SYGVKD. This CDR3 contains 15 residues. The CDR3 reads CAISTLAGDYNEQFF. CDR3 bases read: TGTGCCATCAGCACGCTAGCGGGAGACTACAATGAG.

A remark on this clone: The read halts 3 residues ahead of the CDR3 end, with the missing end drawn from the germline J gene. This chain joins TRBV19 and TRBJ2-7; weak D call: TRBD1 (5 bases). Trimming took 4 bases from V and 3 from J, leaving 10 bases between them. CDR3 length equals 13 residues. The germline CDR1 and CDR2 sequences are LNHDA and SQIVND (reference sequence). The sequenced part of the CDR3 DNA is TGTGCCAGTAGTAGTTGGGGCCGCTACGAG. Amino acids: CASSSWGRYE. The whole CDR3 sequence reads CASSSWGRYEQYF.

As for this clone: The sequence runs out 3 residues before the end of the CDR3; the remainder is reconstructed from the germline J gene. The rearrangement links TRBV19 to TRBJ2-1, with 8 bases that match TRBD1. CDR1 is LNHDA, CDR2 SQIVND, per germline (reference sequence). The V gene end was trimmed by 4 bases and the J gene end by 9 bases; junction bases not matched to a gene: 2. There are 12 residues in the CDR3. CDR3 region: CASSTGGLEQFF. The DNA read from the CDR3 is TGTGCCAGTAGTACAGGGGGCCTTGAG. The variable domain in full, with the rest retrieved from reference TRBV19 and TRBJ2-1, is DGGITQSPKYLFRKEGQNVTLSCEQNLNHDAMYWYRQDPGQGLRLIYYSQIVNDFQKGDIAEGYSVSREKKESFPLTVTSAQKNPTAFYLCASSTGGLEQFFGPGTRLTVL.

As to this clone: The read is 3 residues too short to cover the CDR3 end, so that end is filled in from the germline J gene. The gene calls are TRBV28 and TRBJ1-1; D may be TRBD1 (5 bases). From germline, CDR1 is MDHEN and CDR2 SYDVKM. V lost 6 bases to trimming and J lost 7 bases, with 18 bases between them. This CDR3 comprises 14 residues. The sequenced part of the CDR3 DNA is TGTGCCAGCAGCACGGACATCACCCCAATTGAA. Its protein is CASSTDITPIE. The complete CDR3 reads CASSTDITPIEAFF.

Comments on this clone: The CDR3 end is not reached by the read, which stops 3 residues before it; the germline J gene fills it in. The chain links TRBV5-4 to TRBJ2-7, with TRBD1 matching over 9 bases. V lost 3 bases and J lost 2; bases outside the gene matches: 6. The germline CDR1 and CDR2 sequences are SGHNT and YYREEE (reference sequence). The CDR3 runs to 15 residues. The CDR3 reads CASSSPGQGTYEQYF. CDR3 DNA, as far as it was read: TGTGCCAGCAGCTCCCCGGGACAGGGTACCTACGAG.

CDR3 DNA, as far as it was read: TGCGCCAGCAGCTTGACCGGGGGGGTGAACGAG. It yields the protein CASSLTGGVNE. The whole CDR3 sequence reads CASSLTGGVNEQYF. The chain is built from TRBV5-1 and TRBJ2-7; 8 bases are a match to TRBD2. Sequencing ends 3 residues short of the CDR3 end; the germline J gene provides the rest. Germline trimming cut 1 base from V and 5 bases from J; bases unmatched to any gene: 5. Germline assignment: CDR1 SGHRS and CDR2 YFSETQ. The CDR3 extends over 14 amino acids.

Its frequency marks this clone as medium-sized (0.01 to 0.1%). The read ends 3 residues before the CDR3 terminus; that terminus is restored from the germline J gene. The chain combines TRBV6-1 with TRBJ2-2, with D perhaps matching TRBD1 (5 bases). The germline V and J ends were trimmed by 2 bases and 3 bases, with 13 bases remaining between them. From germline, CDR1 is MNHNS and CDR2 SASEGT. The CDR3 sequence is 16 residues long. CDR3 amino acids: CASSEMGRGDTGELFF. The sequenced CDR3 bases are TGTGCCAGCAGTGAAATGGGTAGGGGTGACACCGGGGAG.

Incomplete CDR3 DNA: TGTGCCAGTGGACTAGCCTACGAG. It translates to CASGLAYE. The whole CDR3 is CASGLAYEQYF. V and J are TRBV19 and TRBJ2-7; TRBD2 agrees at 7 bases. The CDR3 end falls 3 residues outside the read, so it is completed with the germline J gene. Trimming at V came to 8 bases and at J to 2 bases, leaving 0 bases not matched to a gene. Germline loops: CDR1 LNHDA, CDR2 SQIVND (reference sequence). The CDR3 has 11 residues.

A remark on this clone: The sequence runs out 3 residues before the end of the CDR3; the remainder is reconstructed from the germline J gene. The V and J genes are TRBV2 and TRBJ2-1, with D perhaps matching TRBD2 (6 bases). The germline gives CDR1 SNHLY, CDR2 FYNNEI. V lost 7 bases to trimming and J lost 0 bases, with 19 bases between them. The CDR3 is made up of 17 amino acids. The DNA read from the CDR3 is TGTGCCAGCACTGAGCCCCTCGCGGACTACTCCTACAATGAG. Translation: CASTEPLADYSYNE. The full CDR3 reads CASTEPLADYSYNEQFF.

About this clone: The CDR3 goes on 3 residues after the read ends, and that part is filled in from the germline J gene. The J gene is TRBJ1-4, the V gene TRBV7-9, with TRBD1 matching 9 bases. The CDR3 runs to 14 residues. J gave up 8 bases and V 3 bases, and 4 bases lay outside the gene matches. Germline CDR1 SEHNR, CDR2 FQNEAQ (reference sequence). The covered CDR3 bases are TGTGCCAGCAGCTTTAACAGGGGGCACGAAAAA. It yields the protein CASSFNRGHEK. The whole CDR3 protein is CASSFNRGHEKLFF.

Regarding this clone: The junction and the germline gene differ at one end; a read error may be behind it. The read ends 3 residues before the CDR3 terminus; that terminus is restored from the germline J gene. The chain is built from TRBV4-2 and TRBJ1-6; no definite D call. Per germline, CDR1 LGHNA and CDR2 YNFKEQ. This CDR3 is 18 amino acids long. CDR3 protein: CASSQDLTAFSYNSPLHF. Incomplete CDR3 DNA: TGCGCCAGCAGCCAAGATCTTACTGCTTTCTCCTATAATTCACCC.

Worth noting for this clone: Read data end 3 residues before the CDR3 end; the end is taken from the germline J gene. V gene TRBV19 combines with J gene TRBJ1-2; 7 nucleotides match TRBD1. Germline V gives CDR1 LNHDA, CDR2 SQIVND (reference sequence). The CDR3 has 15 amino acids. The CDR3 bases that were read are TGTGCCAGTAGTTCATTCCGGGACAGCAAGGGGGGC. Protein: CASSSFRDSKGG. The entire CDR3 protein is CASSSFRDSKGGYTF.

A note on this clone: The read gets to within 3 residues of the CDR3 end, and the germline J gene fills in the rest. The chain joins TRBV10-3 to TRBJ1-2, with 9 bases aligning to TRBD1. Unmatched junction bases numbered 10, after V lost 7 bases and J lost 4 bases. The CDR3 loop spans 15 amino acids. Per the germline V gene, CDR1 is ENHRY and CDR2 is SYGVKD. The sequenced part of the CDR3 DNA is TGTGCCATCAACGAACAGACAGGGGGAATCTATGGC. Encoded protein: CAINEQTGGIYG. The CDR3 as a whole reads CAINEQTGGIYGYTF.

With respect to this clone: The read ends 3 residues before the CDR3 terminus; that terminus is restored from the germline J gene. The rearrangement joins TRBV6-1 to TRBJ2-7, with no clear D. The CDR3 length is 13 residues. The V gene's germline CDR1 is MNHNS and CDR2 SASEGT. With 2 bases removed from V and 4 bases from J, the gap between germline ends came to 9 bases. The sequenced CDR3 bases are TGTGCCAGCAGTGAATCTCCCAGTTACGAG. This sequence encodes CASSESPSYE. The whole CDR3 sequence is CASSESPSYEQYF.

Notes on this clone: The read comes to an end 3 residues before the CDR3 does, leaving the germline J gene to fill in the end. The chain couples TRBV4-1 to TRBJ1-4, with D perhaps matching TRBD1 (6 bases). From germline, CDR1 is MGHRA and CDR2 YSYEKL. This CDR3 is built from 16 residues. V was clipped by 0 bases and J by 8 bases, with 16 bases between them. The CDR3 here is CASSQDDGGAHEKLFF. The part of the CDR3 DNA that was read is TGCGCCAGCAGCCAAGATGATGGGGGGGCGCACGAAAAA.

Comments on this clone: Read sequence stops 3 residues before the CDR3 end, and the germline J gene provides the missing end. The genes are TRBV29-1 and TRBJ2-7; TRBD2 matches at 14 bases. The CDR3 contains 15 residues. Germline CDR1 is SQVTM and CDR2 is ANQGSEA. Trimming at V came to 0 bases and at J to 4 bases, leaving 2 bases not matched to a gene. CDR3 loop: CSVEDGTSGSYEQYF. The DNA read from the CDR3 is TGCAGCGTTGAAGATGGGACTAGCGGGAGTTACGAG.

Regarding this clone: The CDR3 end is not reached by the read, which stops 3 residues before it; the germline J gene fills it in. The chain carries TRBV19 and TRBJ2-7; 10 nucleotides agree with TRBD2. J gave up 3 bases and V 5 bases, and 13 bases lay outside the gene matches. The germline gives CDR1 LNHDA, CDR2 SQIVND (reference sequence). This CDR3 contains 17 residues. The sequenced CDR3 bases are TGTGCCAGTAGTCCCCGGGGTCTAGCGGGAGTGGACTACGAG. Its translation is CASSPRGLAGVDYE. The full CDR3 protein is CASSPRGLAGVDYEQYF.

A note on this clone: The read ends 3 residues shy of where the CDR3 ends; the end is completed using the germline J gene. The chain has TRBV10-2 and TRBJ2-1; D could derive from TRBD1 or TRBD2 (5 bases each). Germline CDR1 is WSHSY and CDR2 is SAAADI. With 3 bases removed from V and 3 bases from J, the gap between germline ends came to 9 bases. The CDR3 spans 14 residues. The CDR3 here is CASSDEGNYNEQFF. The sequenced CDR3 bases are TGCGCCAGCAGTGATGAGGGGAACTACAATGAG.

Remarks on this clone: From the germline J gene comes the end of the CDR3, since the read stops 3 residues before it. The rearrangement links TRBV20-1 to TRBJ1-2, with D uncertain. CDR1 is DFQATT and CDR2 is SNEGSKA in the germline V gene (reference sequence). V dropped 3 bases and J dropped 4 bases, with 12 bases sitting between them. The CDR3 is made up of 13 amino acids. The CDR3 region is CSARGRAAYGYTF. The CDR3 DNA, read in part, is TGCAGTGCTAGGGGTAGGGCCGCCTATGGC.

Turning to this clone: The read gets to within 3 residues of the CDR3 end, and the germline J gene fills in the rest. This chain uses TRBV20-1 with TRBJ2-7, with D maybe TRBD1 (6 bases). CDR1 and CDR2 (germline): DFQATT, SNEGSKA (reference sequence). V lost 3 bases, J lost 0 bases, and 15 bases lay in between. The CDR3 runs 15 residues. The covered CDR3 bases are TGCAGTGCTAGTGACCCGGGGACATTCTCCTACGAG. It codes for CSASDPGTFSYE. Given in full, the CDR3 is CSASDPGTFSYEQYF.

Points on this clone: Read data end 3 residues before the CDR3 end; the end is taken from the germline J gene. The chain couples TRBV9 to TRBJ2-5; 9 bases are shared with TRBD1. The CDR3 has 18 residues. The V segment lost 0 bases and the J segment 2 bases; nucleotides outside the gene matches: 11. Germline-derived CDR1 and CDR2 are SGDLS and YYNGEE. The CDR3 loop reads CASSVADRGQSSQETQYF. CDR3 DNA (partial): TGTGCCAGCAGCGTAGCGGACAGGGGCCAATCCTCTCAAGAGACC.

As for this clone: From the germline J gene comes the end of the CDR3, since the read stops 3 residues before it. V usage is TRBV23-1 and J usage is TRBJ1-2; TRBD1 is a possible D gene (6 bases). TRBV23-1 qualifies as an ORF whose function is uncertain. This CDR3 has 15 amino acids. V was shortened by 0 bases and J by 4 bases, with 12 bases between the two germline ends. CDR3 DNA, as far as it was read: TGCGCCAGCAGTCAATCTAACAGGGTTTTCTATGGC. This gives the protein CASSQSNRVFYG. The whole CDR3 protein reads CASSQSNRVFYGYTF.